This T cell receptor beta chain came from a study of T cells in narcolepsy. Regarding the study as a whole: Comparing one patient's CSF and blood CD4+ clonotypes highlighted HCRT- and TRIB2-specific autoreactive clonotypes. Reportedly, autoreactive clonotypes were serially detected in patients' blood but not controls'.

Remarks on this clone: Its cognate antigen is unknown.

Assay used: immunoSEQ multiplex PCR; TCRdb lists only in-frame clones, some missing. The data contain nearly 25,000 clones, less than 70% of them singletons. The clonotype originates from a human donor in good health. Specimen: memory (CD45RA-) CD4+ T cells from blood.

The CDR3: CASTEFQGNNEQFF. The CDR3 coding sequence is TGCGCCAGCACCGAATTCCAGGGGAATAATGAGCAGTTCTTC. The genes are TRBV5-1 and TRBJ2-1; TRBD1 might be the D (6 bases). V dropped 6 bases and J dropped 7 bases, with 17 bases sitting between them. The CDR3 loop spans 14 amino acids. Germline V gene sequence: CDR1 SGHRS, CDR2 YFSETQ.